The 17 T cell receptor beta chains reported below all come from one sample, sequenced in a study of blood T cell repertoires in COVID-19. Generated by immunoSEQ multiplex PCR, the TCRdb table keeps only in-frame clones and is missing some. The sample gives 20,000 to 25,000 clones, around 80% of which show up once; 9.5% to 15% is in the top ten. Sequencing was done on a sample of peripheral blood. Every receptor here comes from a man aged 60 to 75 with active COVID-19.

This sequence joins TRBV11-2 and TRBJ2-7; 7 bases are a match to TRBD1. Trimming took 1 base from V and 4 from J; bases not matched to a gene: 7. Germline V CDR1 and CDR2: SGHAT, FQNNGV. This CDR3 is built from 15 residues. The CDR3 DNA sequence: TGTGCCAGCAGCTTAGGAGGGGGCGCGGGTTACGAGCAGTACTTC. It translates to CASSLGGGAGYEQYF.

The rearrangement links TRBV4-1 to TRBJ2-1; TRBD2 aligns across 8 bases. This CDR3 has 16 residues. Germline values: CDR1 MGHRA, CDR2 YSYEKL. Trimming removed 4 bases from V and 8 bases from J; junction bases left unmatched: 13. CDR3 nucleotide sequence: TGCGCCAGCAGCCGAGGGGCGGGAGGCTCTTGGGATGAGCAGTTCTTC. Residues: CASSRGAGGSWDEQFF.

The chain uses TRBV27 and TRBJ2-1; 7 bases align to TRBD1. Trimming at V came to 7 bases and at J to 5 bases, leaving 11 bases not matched to a gene. Germline CDR1 reads MNHEY; CDR2 reads SMNVEV (reference sequence). The CDR3 is 15 amino acids. CDR3 loop: CASTLQGTPNNEQFF. The CDR3 nucleotides read TGTGCCAGCACCCTACAGGGGACACCGAACAATGAGCAGTTCTTC.

CDR3 nucleotides: TGTGCCTGGAGTCACCGAGCGGGAGTCCTCTTAGCTTTAAGTACGCAGTATTTT. It specifies CAWSHRAGVLLALSTQYF. The genes are TRBV30 and TRBJ2-3, with 8 bases matching TRBD2. Germline trimming cut 2 bases from V and 8 bases from J; bases unmatched to any gene: 21. The V gene's germline CDR1 is GTSNPN and CDR2 SVGIG (reference sequence). The CDR3 consists of 18 residues.

At least ten counts were recorded for this clone. The genes are TRBV18 and TRBJ2-7; D ambiguous. The V end lost 3 bases, the J end lost 5 bases, and 5 bases lay between the germline ends. The CDR3 contains 11 residues. Germline values: CDR1 KGHSH, CDR2 LQKENI. CDR3 sequence reads: CASSPSNEQYF. DNA for the CDR3: TGTGCCAGCTCACCCAGTAACGAGCAGTACTTC.

The chain has TRBV4-3 and TRBJ1-1; D is unclear. Germline lookup yields CDR1 LGHNA and CDR2 YSLEER. The length of the CDR3 is 15 residues. V was cut by 8 bases and J by 4 bases, with 20 bases left in between. CDR3 bases: TGCGCCAGCTCGATGGGAGGAGGGCGCGTCACTGAAGCTTTCTTT. The encoded protein is CASSMGGGRVTEAFF.

The rearrangement uses TRBV19 and TRBJ2-3, with 10 bases lining up with TRBD1. Germline V gene data show CDR1 as LNHDA and CDR2 as SQIVND (reference sequence). The ends lost 3 bases at V and 2 bases at J; junction bases unmatched: 2. This CDR3 comprises 15 residues. CDR3 nucleotide sequence: TGTGCCAGTAGTATGGGGACAGGGGCCACAGATACGCAGTATTTT. Translating gives CASSMGTGATDTQYF.

In this sample, this clone turned up once. The chain combines TRBV6-2 or TRBV6-3 with TRBJ2-5, with 10 positions matching TRBD2. The V segment lost 2 bases and the J segment 4 bases; nucleotides outside the gene matches: 13. The germline CDR1 and CDR2 sequences are MNHEY and SVGEGT. The CDR3 is made up of 18 amino acids. CDR3: CASSYGPGSPSGRETQYF. In DNA, the CDR3 is TGTGCCAGCAGTTACGGGCCAGGCAGTCCTAGCGGGAGAGAGACCCAGTACTTC.

The chain links TRBV27 to TRBJ2-7; 10 nucleotides match TRBD1. CDR1 is MNHEY, CDR2 SMNVEV, per germline (reference sequence). The length of the CDR3 is 14 residues. V trimming: 6 bases; J trimming: 4 bases; junction bases outside the gene matches: 6. This CDR3 is CASSLDRGLYEQYF. The CDR3 bases are TGTGCCAGCAGCCTCGACAGGGGGCTATACGAGCAGTACTTC.

This clone occurred a few times. The J gene is TRBJ2-7, the V gene TRBV6-5, with 7 bases fitting TRBD1. The CDR3 extends over 15 amino acids. V lost 11 bases, J lost 4 bases, and 17 bases stayed unmatched. CDR1 and CDR2 from the germline V gene are MNHEY and SVGAGI. The CDR3 DNA follows: TGTGCCTCGGCACAAAAGACAGGGCCGATGTACGAGCAGTACTTC. Translating it yields CASAQKTGPMYEQYF.

V usage is TRBV15 and J usage is TRBJ1-5, with a tentative D call TRBD1 (5 bases). Trimming removed 0 bases at V and 7 bases at J, with 7 bases between. The CDR3 length is 13 residues. Germline CDR1 and CDR2: LNHNV and YYDKDF (reference sequence). CDR3 region: CATSRDREQPQHF. DNA of the CDR3: TGTGCCACCAGCAGAGACAGGGAACAGCCCCAGCATTTT.

The CDR3 nucleotides read TGTGCCAGCAGCCAAGTAATGAATGAGCAGTTCTTC. Translated: CASSQVMNEQFF. J is TRBJ2-1 and V is TRBV3-1 (or the pseudogene TRBV3-2); the D is unclear. This CDR3 comprises 12 residues. The germline CDR1 and CDR2 sequences are LGHDT and YNNKEL (reference sequence). The V gene lost 1 base and the J gene lost 7 bases, with 5 bases spanning the gap.

V usage is TRBV3-1 (or the pseudogene TRBV3-2) and J usage is TRBJ2-2, with 10 bases matching TRBD2. With V trimmed by 4 bases and J by 1 base, 3 bases remained unmatched. The CDR3 covers 16 residues. Germline assignment: CDR1 LGHDT and CDR2 YNNKEL (reference sequence). The DNA of the CDR3 is TGTGCCAGCAGCCGTGTAGCGGGAGGGAACACCGGGGAGCTGTTTTTT. Its translation: CASSRVAGGNTGELFF.

The rearrangement links TRBV7-2 to TRBJ1-1; D gene unclear. This CDR3 has 12 residues. Germline assignment: CDR1 SGHTA and CDR2 FQGNSA. V shed 5 bases and J shed 4 bases, with 8 bases lying between them. The CDR3 DNA sequence: TGTGCCAGCAGCCTTCTTCGCACTGAAGCTTTCTTT. It yields the protein CASSLLRTEAFF.

The table lists this clone with a few counts. The J gene is TRBJ1-2, the V gene TRBV19; D is perhaps TRBD1 (6 bases). Germline loops: CDR1 LNHDA, CDR2 SQIVND (reference sequence). Between the trimmed V and J ends, which lost 8 bases and 5 bases, there was a span of 9 bases. This CDR3 region has 11 residues. CDR3 DNA sequence: TGTGCCAGTGGAAGGGGGTATGGCTACACCTTC. Protein: CASGRGYGYTF.

The gene calls are TRBV28 and TRBJ1-4; 7 positions match TRBD1. The CDR3 consists of 13 residues. CDR1 is MDHEN, CDR2 SYDVKM, per germline. Germline trimming cut 5 bases from V and 6 bases from J; bases unmatched to any gene: 3. This CDR3 is CASSVGQDEKLFF. CDR3 nucleotide sequence: TGTGCCAGCAGTGTAGGACAGGATGAAAAACTGTTTTTT.

The V call is TRBV20-1, the J call TRBJ2-5; D remains unclear. The CDR3 loop spans 11 amino acids. Germline CDR1 and CDR2: DFQATT and SNEGSKA (reference sequence). With 6 bases removed from V and 1 base from J, the gap between germline ends came to 6 bases. The CDR3 loop is CSAKSQETQYF. The CDR3 DNA is TGCAGTGCCAAGAGCCAAGAGACCCAGTACTTC.